These 30 T cell receptor beta chains were sequenced from one sample in a study of T cells in Graves' hyperthyroidism and ophthalmopathy. The TCR beta CDR3 regions underwent amplification using RNA transcripts as the source. HTBI primers were used for first-round RT-PCR of the TCR CDR3. TCRdb analysed the multiplex PCR reads with MiXCR anew, one entry per CDR3 protein. The table records roughly 380,000 distinct CDR3 sequences, 11% to 15% of them present only once. The source material was blood. The receptors here all came from a woman aged 55 to 70 with Graves' hyperthyroidism.

Only a few counts were recorded for this clonotype. V gene TRBV27 combines with J gene TRBJ2-1; D not certain. Between the trimmed V and J ends, which lost 4 bases and 7 bases, there was a span of 17 bases. This CDR3 has 15 residues. CDR1 MNHEY and CDR2 SMNVEV come from the germline V gene (reference sequence). CDR3 nucleotides: TGTGCCAGCAGTTCGAGTCACCTCTTTCTGAATGAGCAGTTCTTC. This sequence encodes CASSSSHLFLNEQFF.

This clonotype came up a few times. The chain has TRBV24-1 and TRBJ2-3, with D unresolved. V gave up 3 bases and J gave up 0 bases, with 12 bases separating them. This CDR3 spans 16 amino acids. Looked up from germline, CDR1 is KGHDR and CDR2 is SFDVKD. DNA of the CDR3: TGTGCCACCAGTGATCCCGCAAGCTCTAGCACAGATACGCAGTATTTT. It codes for CATSDPASSSTDTQYF.

This clonotype was observed many times. This sequence joins TRBV12-3 or TRBV12-4 and TRBJ2-7, with TRBD2 identical over 7 bases. V lost 3 bases to trimming and J lost 5 bases; unmatched junction nucleotides: 4. This CDR3 has 13 residues. The CDR3 sequence is CASSLGGMDEQYF. CDR3 in DNA: TGTGCCAGCAGTTTGGGAGGGATGGACGAGCAGTACTTC.

The CDR3 DNA is TGCGCCAGCAGCCCCAGGACTAGCGGGAGCTATGAGCAGTTCTTC. Translating it yields CASSPRTSGSYEQFF. The chain carries TRBV5-1 and TRBJ2-1; 13 nucleotides align to TRBD2. The CDR3 sequence is 15 residues long. The trim removed 4 bases at V and 8 bases at J, leaving 6 bases unmatched. CDR1 is SGHRS, CDR2 YFSETQ, per germline.

This clonotype was counted at least ten times. The CDR3 spells CASSVQGNSPLHF. CDR3 sequence (DNA): TGTGCCAGCAGTGTTCAGGGTAATTCACCCCTCCACTTT. The chain is built from TRBV2 and TRBJ1-6, with a tentative D call TRBD1 (5 bases). Germline V gives CDR1 SNHLY, CDR2 FYNNEI. V lost 4 bases, J lost 6 bases, and 7 bases lay in between. The CDR3 extends over 13 amino acids.

This clonotype was seen repeatedly, ten times or more. The chain combines TRBV27 with TRBJ2-7, with 7 bases fitting TRBD1. The V gene end was trimmed by 4 bases and the J gene end by 3 bases; junction bases not matched to a gene: 3. The CDR3 runs to 13 residues. The V gene's germline CDR1 is MNHEY and CDR2 SMNVEV (reference sequence). CDR3 DNA sequence: TGTGCCAGCAGTTCACCAGGGGGCTACGAGCAGTACTTC. Translated: CASSSPGGYEQYF.

This clonotype showed up many times. V and J are TRBV2 and TRBJ2-1; 10 bases are a match to TRBD2. The V and J ends lost 5 bases and 6 bases, in that order; junction bases with no gene match: 10. From germline, CDR1 is SNHLY and CDR2 FYNNEI. The CDR3 is 16 amino acids. DNA for the CDR3: TGTGCCAGCAGTTGGACTAGCGGAAACCTCGGCAATGAGCAGTTCTTC. It codes for CASSWTSGNLGNEQFF.

This clonotype was counted between two and nine times. This rearrangement joins TRBV13 to TRBJ1-1, with 9 bases fitting TRBD1. The CDR3 loop spans 16 amino acids. Germline assignment: CDR1 PRHDT and CDR2 FYEKMQ (reference sequence). J gave up 10 bases and V 4 bases, and 16 bases lay outside the gene matches. CDR3 DNA: TGTGCCAGCAGCTCCCACCGGGGACAGGGTGAAGCCGGAGCTTTCTTT. Translated: CASSSHRGQGEAGAFF.

This clonotype has only a few counts. This chain links TRBV20-1 with TRBJ2-5, with TRBD2 as a possible D gene (5 bases). This CDR3 comprises 13 residues. The germline V gene encodes CDR1 DFQATT and CDR2 SNEGSKA (reference sequence). Deletions cut 6 bases from V and 1 base from J, with 12 bases between. As DNA, the CDR3 is TGCAGTGCCGGCGGCGGGTCCCAAGAGACCCAGTACTTC. Translation gives CSAGGGSQETQYF.

This clonotype was recorded at least ten times. This chain uses TRBV20-1 with TRBJ1-4, with 10 bases fitting TRBD1. This CDR3 is built from 13 residues. Germline-derived CDR1 and CDR2 are DFQATT and SNEGSKA (reference sequence). After removal of 4 bases from V and 8 bases from J, the junction contained 4 bases not matched to a gene. The CDR3 here is CSAIGTGVEKLFF. As DNA, the CDR3 is TGCAGTGCTATTGGGACAGGGGTCGAAAAACTGTTTTTT.

This clonotype was detected many times. V and J are TRBV19 and TRBJ2-7; either TRBD1 or TRBD2 may supply D (6 bases each). There are 15 residues in the CDR3. Trimming pared 9 bases from V and 1 base from J, leaving 19 bases between. The germline gives CDR1 LNHDA, CDR2 SQIVND (reference sequence). The CDR3 DNA sequence: TGTGCCAGCAGCCAGGGGAGGTTAAGGTCCTACGAGCAGTACTTC. This sequence encodes CASSQGRLRSYEQYF. Looking up the rest from reference TRBV19 and TRBJ2-7 gives the full variable domain: DGGITQSPKYLFRKEGQNVTLSCEQNLNHDAMYWYRQDPGQGLRLIYYSQIVNDFQKGDIAEGYSVSREKKESFPLTVTSAQKNPTAFYLCASSQGRLRSYEQYFGPGTRLTVT.

The table lists this clonotype with many counts. The V and J genes are TRBV10-3 and TRBJ2-1; 7 bases are shared with TRBD2. The CDR3 runs to 15 residues. Germline V gene data show CDR1 as ENHRY and CDR2 as SYGVKD. J gave up 3 bases and V 3 bases, and 5 bases lay outside the gene matches. CDR3 nucleotide sequence: TGTGCCATCAGTGAATGGGGGAGGGGCTACAATGAGCAGTTCTTC. Its translation is CAISEWGRGYNEQFF.

This sequence joins TRBV5-8 and TRBJ1-1; D is possibly TRBD1 (6 bases). V shed 4 bases and J shed 3 bases, with 13 bases lying between them. The CDR3 is 14 residues long. The V gene's germline CDR1 is SGHTS and CDR2 YDEGEE. This chain's CDR3 is CASSGGGGYTEAFF. DNA of the CDR3: TGTGCCAGCAGCGGTGGAGGGGGGTACACTGAAGCTTTCTTT.

The table lists this clonotype with a few counts. This chain joins TRBV29-1 and TRBJ2-7, with D perhaps matching TRBD1 or TRBD2 (5 bases each). Trimming took 4 bases from V and 3 from J, leaving 13 bases between them. Germline-derived CDR1 and CDR2 are SQVTM and ANQGSEA. This CDR3 is built from 13 residues. The CDR3 DNA reads TGCAGCGTTGGGGTAGGGGACCGCTACGAGCAGTACTTC. Translating it yields CSVGVGDRYEQYF.

This clonotype was counted only a few times. This chain joins TRBV19 and TRBJ2-2; no definite D call. Germline V gene data show CDR1 as LNHDA and CDR2 as SQIVND (reference sequence). The V end was cut by 3 bases, the J end by 3 bases, with 8 bases between. The length of the CDR3 is 14 residues. The CDR3 DNA reads as TGTGCCAGTAGTATCCAGGAATACACCGGGGAGCTGTTTTTT. Translation gives CASSIQEYTGELFF.

This clonotype was observed at least ten times. The V gene is TRBV2, the J gene TRBJ1-2; D possibly corresponds to TRBD1 (5 bases). Germline lookup yields CDR1 SNHLY and CDR2 FYNNEI. This CDR3 has 13 amino acids. V shed 6 bases and J shed 2 bases, with 10 bases lying between them. CDR3 in amino acids: CASRETENYGYTF. The CDR3 DNA reads TGTGCCAGCAGAGAGACAGAAAACTATGGCTACACCTTC.

In this sample, this clonotype turned up many times. The chain links TRBV18 to TRBJ1-1, with D uncertain. The CDR3 has 14 amino acids. Germline lookup yields CDR1 KGHSH and CDR2 LQKENI. The V end was cut by 2 bases, the J end by 2 bases, with 9 bases between. The CDR3 is CASSPEAANTEAFF. The CDR3 region has the DNA TGTGCCAGCTCACCAGAGGCAGCCAACACTGAAGCTTTCTTT.

This clonotype appeared many times. The rearrangement links TRBV12-3 or TRBV12-4 to TRBJ1-2, with 11 bases fitting TRBD1. Trimming at V came to 5 bases and at J to 3 bases, leaving 5 bases not matched to a gene. This CDR3 comprises 15 residues. CDR3: CASSQGQGADYGYTF. The DNA of the CDR3 is TGTGCCAGCAGTCAAGGACAGGGGGCCGACTATGGCTACACCTTC.

This clonotype was counted at least ten times. The CDR3 DNA follows: TGTGCTAGTGGTTTGCGGGGCGGACTCTCCTACAATGAGCAGTTCTTC. Translation: CASGLRGGLSYNEQFF. J is TRBJ2-1 and V is TRBV12-5; the D gene could be TRBD1 or TRBD2 (5 bases each). Germline V gives CDR1 LGHNT, CDR2 FRNRAP. Trimming removed 2 bases at V and 0 bases at J, with 11 bases between. CDR3 length: 16 residues.

In its sample, this clonotype was seen many times. A read error may account for a junction end that differs from germline. V gene TRBV28 combines with J gene TRBJ1-1, with D unresolved. The CDR3 loop spans 18 amino acids. The germline gives CDR1 MDHEN, CDR2 SYDVKM. The CDR3 DNA reads as TGTGCCAGCAGTTTATGGAGGGCCTCAATAAAGTCGAACGCTGAAGCTTTCTTT. This codes for CASSLWRASIKSNAEAFF. Using reference TRBV28 and TRBJ1-1 for the parts outside the CDR3, the full variable domain is DVKVTQSSRYLVKRTGEKVFLECVQDMDHENMFWYRQDPGLGLRLIYFSYDVKMKEKGDIPEGYSVSREKKERFSLILESASTNQTSMYLCASSLWRASIKSNAEAFFGQGTRLTVV.

The table lists this clonotype with many counts. This sequence joins TRBV11-3 and TRBJ2-5, with a possible D match to TRBD2 (6 bases). CDR1 is SGHNT and CDR2 is YENEEA in the germline V gene. This CDR3 contains 15 residues. V dropped 5 bases and J dropped 5 bases, with 18 bases sitting between them. The CDR3: CASSQSEGFGETQYF. The CDR3 DNA reads TGTGCCAGCAGCCAATCGGAGGGCTTCGGGGAGACCCAGTACTTC.

This clonotype was counted ten times or more. The chain uses TRBV18 and TRBJ2-2; D perhaps matches TRBD1 (5 bases). The CDR3 length is 14 residues. CDR1 is KGHSH, CDR2 LQKENI, per germline. Trimming took 3 bases from V and 4 from J, leaving 9 bases between them. The CDR3 nucleotides read TGTGCCAGCTCACCGCCAGGGCTCACCGGGGAGCTGTTTTTT. This gives the protein CASSPPGLTGELFF.

The table lists this clonotype with many counts. V and J are TRBV2 and TRBJ2-3; possibly TRBD2 for D (5 bases). This CDR3 region has 10 residues. Germline-derived CDR1 and CDR2 are SNHLY and FYNNEI. The V end was cut by 10 bases, the J end by 5 bases, with 7 bases between. The CDR3 DNA reads as TGTGCCACCAGCGGAGATACGCAGTATTTT. It codes for CATSGDTQYF.

The V and J genes are TRBV7-9 and TRBJ2-3, with 9 bases aligning to TRBD2. Losses at the gene ends were 0 bases for V and 6 bases for J; bases not matched to a gene: 7. There are 16 residues in the CDR3. Germline V gives CDR1 SEHNR, CDR2 FQNEAQ (reference sequence). DNA for the CDR3: TGTGCCAGCAGCTTAGCGGCGGGAGGGCCGTCGGATACGCAGTATTTT. This gives the protein CASSLAAGGPSDTQYF.

As DNA, the CDR3 is TGTGCCAGCAGCTTAGGGGGACGGTTTGGAAACACCATATATTTT. Translating it yields CASSLGGRFGNTIYF. The rearrangement joins TRBV11-2 to TRBJ1-3; D may be TRBD1 (5 bases). Germline V lookup: CDR1 SGHAT, CDR2 FQNNGV. Trimming removed 1 base from V and 3 bases from J, with 10 bases in between. This CDR3 has 15 amino acids.

This clonotype appeared many times. This sequence joins TRBV11-2 and TRBJ2-1; 7 bases are shared with TRBD2. The CDR3 is made up of 17 amino acids. J gave up 0 bases and V 4 bases, and 9 bases lay outside the gene matches. The germline V gene encodes CDR1 SGHAT and CDR2 FQNNGV. Here the CDR3 DNA reads TGTGCCAGCAGCTCTCAGAGCCGGGACTACTCCTACAATGAGCAGTTCTTC. The encoded protein is CASSSQSRDYSYNEQFF.

The chain links TRBV12-3 or TRBV12-4 to TRBJ1-2; 8 nucleotides line up with TRBD1. The CDR3 totals 15 residues. After removal of 1 base from V and 8 bases from J, the junction contained 9 bases not matched to a gene. The CDR3 nucleotides are TGTGCCAGCAGTTTAGACAGGGGGGCGGCGTGGGGCTACACCTTC. Translating it yields CASSLDRGAAWGYTF.

This clonotype was detected many times. This rearrangement joins TRBV20-1 to TRBJ1-5, with 7 bases identical to TRBD1. This CDR3 spans 16 amino acids. Germline V gene data show CDR1 as DFQATT and CDR2 as SNEGSKA (reference sequence). V was pared by 3 bases and J by 6 bases, with 14 bases of the junction left unmatched. The DNA of the CDR3 is TGCAGTGCTAGTTCTGACAGGGAGGTTTCGAGTCAGCCCCAGCATTTT. This gives the protein CSASSDREVSSQPQHF.

Only a few counts were recorded for this clonotype. The rearrangement joins TRBV20-1 to TRBJ2-2; TRBD2 matches at 14 bases. The CDR3 totals 19 residues. In germline, CDR1 is DFQATT, CDR2 SNEGSKA (reference sequence). Trimming removed 1 base from V and 6 bases from J; junction bases left unmatched: 13. CDR3 amino acids: CSARGGLAGASGGSGELFF. CDR3 bases: TGCAGTGCTAGAGGGGGACTAGCGGGAGCTTCAGGTGGCTCCGGGGAGCTGTTTTTT.

This clonotype has more than one count but fewer than ten. This may stem from a read error, because a much larger clone lies one nucleotide away. The chain combines TRBV12-3 or TRBV12-4 with TRBJ2-7, with TRBD2 identical over 7 bases. This CDR3 has 14 amino acids. The chain's CDR3 is CAGSFGGYSYEQYF. The CDR3 DNA reads TGTGCCGGCAGTTTCGGGGGGTACTCCTACGAGCAGTACTTC.